This T cell receptor (beta chain) came from a study of T cells in lung cancer brain metastases. TCRdb keeps only in-frame clones here, not all; method: immunoSEQ multiplex PCR. The repertoire holds a few thousand clones, with 80% to 90% as singletons. As for this clone: Its antigen remains unidentified.

Trimming took 4 bases from V and 6 from J, leaving 19 bases between them. Germline V gene data show CDR1 as SGHRS and CDR2 as YFSETQ. The CDR3 sequence is 15 residues long. General study points: Paired primaries held more unique productive clones than brain metastases (median approximately 4,500 versus 1,500).

The chain recombines TRBV5-1 with TRBJ1-2; D not certain. Specimen: tumor tissue from the primary lung tumor. The TCR comes from a man in his fifties with non-small cell lung cancer. The CDR3 sequence: CASSPNLGSGNGYTF. The DNA of the CDR3 is TGCGCCAGCAGCCCGAACCTAGGAAGCGGTAATGGCTACACCTTC.